Listed here are 25 T cell receptor beta chains from one sample, sequenced in a study of T cells after yellow fever vaccination. MiXCR, applied by TCRdb to the 5' RACE reads, yields one record per CDR3 protein. The profile covers hundreds of thousands of distinct CDR3 sequences, with 15% to 20% appearing a single time and 14% taken by the ten largest. The material sequenced was PBMCs, taken 15 days after the yellow fever booster vaccination. The receptors were sampled from a man aged 30-40 years who received the YFV17D yellow fever vaccine.

This clonotype was seen a handful of times. The gene calls are TRBV7-9 and TRBJ2-7; TRBD1 agrees at 10 bases. With V trimmed by 5 bases and J by 3 bases, 7 bases remained unmatched. Per the germline V gene, CDR1 is SEHNR and CDR2 is FQNEAQ (reference sequence). The length of the CDR3 is 15 residues. In DNA form, the CDR3 reads TGTGCCAGCAGCGGTTCCGGGACAGGGGACTACGAGCAGTACTTC. Its protein is CASSGSGTGDYEQYF. The full variable domain, completed using reference TRBV7-9 and TRBJ2-7, is DTGVSQNPRHKITKRGQNVTFRCDPISEHNRLYWYRQTLGQGPEFLTYFQNEAQLEKSRLLSDRFSAERPKGSFSTLEIQRTEQGDSAMYLCASSGSGTGDYEQYFGPGTRLTVT.

The chain uses TRBV14 and TRBJ2-7; 7 positions match TRBD1. In germline, CDR1 is SGHDN, CDR2 FVKESK. V lost 3 bases to trimming and J lost 0 bases; unmatched junction nucleotides: 5. The CDR3 length is 15 residues. The CDR3 bases are TGTGCCAGCAGCCAGGGACAGCTTTCCTCCTACGAGCAGTACTTC. Translation gives CASSQGQLSSYEQYF.

The V call is TRBV6-5, the J call TRBJ2-5; D is perhaps TRBD1 or TRBD2 (5 bases each). This CDR3 is built from 14 residues. Between the trimmed V and J ends, which lost 2 bases and 4 bases, there was a span of 11 bases. Germline CDR1 and CDR2: MNHEY and SVGAGI. The CDR3 DNA reads as TGTGCCAGCAGTTACGTAGGGGACGCAGAGACCCAGTACTTC. Its protein product is CASSYVGDAETQYF.

At least ten counts were recorded for this clonotype. Germline and junction disagree at one end, which may indicate a read error. V usage is TRBV7-3 and J usage is TRBJ2-5; TRBD1 might be the D (6 bases). This CDR3 has 13 amino acids. In germline, CDR1 is SGHTA, CDR2 FQGTGA. CDR3 DNA sequence: TGTGCCAGCAGTTTAAGCAGGGGAGAGACCCAGTACTTC. This sequence encodes CASSLSRGETQYF.

This clonotype was seen a few times. This chain connects TRBV4-2 to TRBJ2-1, with 14 bases fitting TRBD2. The CDR3 is made up of 21 amino acids. In germline, CDR1 is LGHNA, CDR2 YNFKEQ. The trim removed 2 bases at V and 0 bases at J, leaving 12 bases unmatched. The CDR3 is CASSQPSGTSGRGVSYNEQFF. CDR3 coding DNA: TGTGCCAGCAGCCAACCCAGCGGGACTAGCGGGAGAGGCGTCTCCTACAATGAGCAGTTCTTC.

The V call is TRBV6-1, the J call TRBJ2-1, with 11 bases aligning to TRBD2. V gave up 5 bases and J gave up 12 bases; unmatched junction bases: 12. Germline V lookup: CDR1 MNHNS, CDR2 SASEGT. CDR3 length equals 15 residues. For the CDR3, the DNA is TGTGCCAGCAGTAAACCATTAGCGGGAGGGGATGGGCAGTTCTTC. Protein: CASSKPLAGGDGQFF.

The J gene is TRBJ1-5, the V gene TRBV3-1; tentatively, D is TRBD1 (5 bases). Germline CDR1 LGHDT, CDR2 YNNKEL (reference sequence). V was trimmed by 0 bases and J by 9 bases, leaving 15 bases between them. The CDR3 covers 15 residues. CDR3 nucleotides: TGTGCCAGCAGCCAAGATCGAAGGGGAAATGGGCCCCAGCATTTT. This gives the protein CASSQDRRGNGPQHF. The whole variable domain, filled in from reference TRBV3-1 and TRBJ1-5, reads DTAVSQTPKYLVTQMGNDKSIKCEQNLGHDTMYWYKQDSKKFLKIMFSYNNKELIINETVPNRFSPKSPDKAHLNLHINSLELGDSAVYFCASSQDRRGNGPQHFGDGTRLSIL.

The gene calls are TRBV2 and TRBJ2-2; D is unclear. Between the trimmed V and J ends, which lost 2 bases and 6 bases, there was a span of 7 bases. Germline V CDR1 and CDR2: SNHLY, FYNNEI. The CDR3 is made up of 13 amino acids. The chain's CDR3 is CASSEWRAGELFF. The CDR3 DNA follows: TGTGCCAGCAGTGAATGGCGTGCCGGGGAGCTGTTTTTT.

There are a few counts of this clonotype. This chain links TRBV6-2 or TRBV6-3 with TRBJ2-2; 10 nucleotides match TRBD2. This CDR3 spans 13 amino acids. The V and J ends lost 4 bases and 7 bases, in that order; junction bases with no gene match: 0. Germline CDR1 is MNHEY and CDR2 is SVGEGT. The CDR3 region is CASSSSGSGELFF. The CDR3 nucleotides are TGTGCCAGCAGTTCTAGCGGGAGCGGGGAGCTGTTTTTT.

The gene calls are TRBV6-2 or TRBV6-3 and TRBJ2-2; perhaps TRBD2 as D (5 bases). Germline V gene data show CDR1 as MNHEY and CDR2 as SVGEGT. There are 17 residues in the CDR3. Trimming took 0 bases from V and 0 from J, leaving 11 bases between them. The DNA for the CDR3 is TGTGCCAGCAGTTACTCGCCCGGGCGGGCGAACACCGGGGAGCTGTTTTTT. Its protein is CASSYSPGRANTGELFF.

This clonotype was observed many times. This chain joins TRBV27 and TRBJ2-2, with unresolved D. The CDR3 is 13 residues long. Trimming left V 10 bases short and J 1 base short, with 10 bases between. From germline, CDR1 is MNHEY and CDR2 SMNVEV (reference sequence). CDR3 DNA sequence: TGTGCCACTGGACCTCAGAACACCGGGGAGCTGTTTTTT. It yields the protein CATGPQNTGELFF.

The chain recombines TRBV6-6 with TRBJ2-5; no clear D gene. Germline assignment: CDR1 MNHNY and CDR2 SVGAGI (reference sequence). There are 12 residues in the CDR3. Trimming left V 2 bases short and J 5 bases short, with 6 bases between. CDR3: CASSYPRETQYF. CDR3 nucleotide sequence: TGTGCCAGCAGTTACCCCCGGGAGACCCAGTACTTC.

This clonotype was seen at least ten times. This chain uses TRBV5-1 with TRBJ2-2, with a possible D match to TRBD2 (5 bases). The CDR3 sequence is 14 residues long. V dropped 4 bases and J dropped 6 bases, with 13 bases sitting between them. Germline CDR1 is SGHRS and CDR2 is YFSETQ. In DNA, the CDR3 is TGCGCCAGCAGCCCTGGTGGGAGCGCCGGGGAGCTGTTTTTT. Protein product: CASSPGGSAGELFF. Together with reference TRBV5-1 and TRBJ2-2, the CDR3 gives the full variable domain: KAGVTQTPRYLIKTRGQQVTLSCSPISGHRSVSWYQQTPGQGLQFLFEYFSETQRNKGNFPGRFSGRQFSNSRSEMNVSTLELGDSALYLCASSPGGSAGELFFGEGSRLTVL.

Only one count was recorded for this clonotype. The rearrangement joins TRBV7-9 to TRBJ2-7; a possible D gene is TRBD2 (5 bases). Germline-derived CDR1 and CDR2 are SEHNR and FQNEAQ (reference sequence). This CDR3 spans 13 amino acids. The V end lost 5 bases, the J end lost 4 bases, and 12 bases lay between the germline ends. The CDR3 region has the DNA TGTGCCAGCAGCAACACGGGATATTACGAGCAGTACTTC. This gives the protein CASSNTGYYEQYF. Combining the CDR3 with reference TRBV7-9 and TRBJ2-7 gives the whole variable domain DTGVSQNPRHKITKRGQNVTFRCDPISEHNRLYWYRQTLGQGPEFLTYFQNEAQLEKSRLLSDRFSAERPKGSFSTLEIQRTEQGDSAMYLCASSNTGYYEQYFGPGTRLTVT.

V gene TRBV2 combines with J gene TRBJ2-7; D is perhaps TRBD1 or TRBD2 (5 bases each). With 5 bases removed from V and 4 bases from J, the gap between germline ends came to 15 bases. The CDR3 loop spans 14 amino acids. Germline V gives CDR1 SNHLY, CDR2 FYNNEI. CDR3 amino acids: CASSFGARTYEQYF. In DNA form, the CDR3 reads TGTGCCAGCAGTTTCGGGGCGCGAACGTACGAGCAGTACTTC. Filled out from reference TRBV2 and TRBJ2-7, the complete variable domain reads EPEVTQTPSHQVTQMGQEVILRCVPISNHLYFYWYRQILGQKVEFLVSFYNNEISEKSEIFDDQFSVERPDGSNFTLKIRSTKLEDSAMYFCASSFGARTYEQYFGPGTRLTVT.

The sample holds a few counts of this clonotype. The chain carries TRBV24-1 and TRBJ2-2; TRBD2 might be the D (5 bases). Germline V gene sequence: CDR1 KGHDR, CDR2 SFDVKD. This CDR3 is 15 amino acids long. V lost 3 bases and J 3 bases, leaving 10 bases between the germline ends. CDR3 amino acids: CATSDPGVDTGELFF. CDR3 DNA sequence: TGTGCCACCAGTGATCCCGGGGTGGACACCGGGGAGCTGTTTTTT.

Concerning this clonotype itself: A junction end diverges from the germline sequence, so it may reflect a read error. The chain links TRBV30 to TRBJ1-1; D is perhaps TRBD1 (6 bases). This CDR3 is 17 amino acids long. Germline V gene lookup returns CDR1 GTSNPN and CDR2 SVGIG (reference sequence). CDR3 nucleotides: TGTGCCTGGAGTGTACTGGGGGCGGCGTTCTTGAAGACTGAAGCTTTCTTT. Protein sequence: CAWSVLGAAFLKTEAFF. The full variable domain, with the rest looked up from reference TRBV30 and TRBJ1-1, is SQTIHQWPATLVQPVGSPLSLECTVEGTSNPNLYWYRQAAGRGLQLLFYSVGIGQISSEVPQNLSASRPQDRQFILSSKKLLLSDSGFYLCAWSVLGAAFLKTEAFFGQGTRLTVV.

This rearrangement joins TRBV12-3 or TRBV12-4 to TRBJ1-4; D unresolved. V lost 6 bases and J lost 7, with 15 bases in between. The CDR3 consists of 14 residues. This CDR3 is CASSLGTRGEKLFF. In nucleotides, the CDR3 is TGTGCCAGCAGCCTGGGAACCCGCGGTGAAAAACTGTTTTTT.

In this sample, this clonotype turned up a few times. The V call is TRBV9, the J call TRBJ2-3; D might be TRBD1 (5 bases). Trimming stripped 1 base from V and 0 bases from J, with 15 bases between. CDR1 is SGDLS, CDR2 YYNGEE, per germline. This CDR3 spans 17 amino acids. The CDR3 DNA is TGTGCCAGCAGCGTATGGGGCCTCTCAGGGAGCACAGATACGCAGTATTTT. Translated, it gives CASSVWGLSGSTDTQYF. The full variable domain, with the rest looked up from reference TRBV9 and TRBJ2-3, is DSGVTQTPKHLITATGQRVTLRCSPRSGDLSVYWYQQSLDQGLQFLIQYYNGEERAKGNILERFSAQQFPDLHSELNLSSLELGDSALYFCASSVWGLSGSTDTQYFGPGTRLTVL.

This chain links TRBV20-1 with TRBJ2-7, with a tentative D call TRBD1 (5 bases). Trimming stripped 6 bases from V and 1 base from J, with 7 bases between. The CDR3 is made up of 11 amino acids. From germline, CDR1 is DFQATT and CDR2 SNEGSKA (reference sequence). DNA of the CDR3: TGCAGTGCCAGGGTTTCCTACGAGCAGTACTTC. Its translation: CSARVSYEQYF.

V is TRBV12-3 or TRBV12-4 and J is TRBJ2-3; 7 nucleotides align to TRBD1. CDR3 length: 16 residues. Trimming removed 5 bases from V and 3 bases from J; junction bases left unmatched: 11. This chain's CDR3 is CASSTTLDRETDTQYF. The CDR3 region has the DNA TGTGCCAGCAGTACTACTCTAGACAGGGAGACAGATACGCAGTATTTT.

This clonotype was counted only a few times. The chain recombines TRBV15 with TRBJ1-2; unclear D gene. The CDR3 is 13 amino acids. Deletions cut 0 bases from V and 4 bases from J, with 6 bases between. CDR1 is LNHNV and CDR2 is YYDKDF in the germline V gene (reference sequence). The CDR3 loop reads CATSRDGTYGYTF. The CDR3 DNA sequence: TGTGCCACCAGCAGAGATGGCACCTATGGCTACACCTTC.

This clonotype has only a few counts. V and J are TRBV28 and TRBJ2-7; 7 positions match TRBD1. Germline CDR1 reads MDHEN; CDR2 reads SYDVKM. This CDR3 comprises 14 residues. The trim removed 3 bases at V and 4 bases at J, leaving 6 bases unmatched. CDR3 coding DNA: TGTGCCAGCAGTTTCGACAGGGTGGTATACGAGCAGTACTTC. This translates into CASSFDRVVYEQYF.

This chain's CDR3 is CASSQDLVAGVRNEQFF. The CDR3 DNA reads as TGTGCCAGCAGCCAAGATCTGGTAGCGGGAGTTCGGAATGAGCAGTTCTTC. The chain couples TRBV14 to TRBJ2-1, with 9 bases identical to TRBD2. The germline CDR1 and CDR2 sequences are SGHDN and FVKESK. Losses at the gene ends were 0 bases for V and 7 bases for J; bases not matched to a gene: 10. This CDR3 region has 17 residues.

This clonotype was counted a few times. This chain links TRBV4-2 with TRBJ2-1; 10 bases match TRBD2. The germline gives CDR1 LGHNA, CDR2 YNFKEQ. The ends lost 1 base at V and 3 bases at J; junction bases unmatched: 6. The CDR3 totals 17 residues. The CDR3 bases are TGTGCCAGCAGCCAAGCGCGAGTAGCGGGGGGCTACAATGAGCAGTTCTTC. As protein: CASSQARVAGGYNEQFF.